A single sample is the source of the 30 T cell receptor beta chains below, sequenced in a study of blood T cell repertoires in COVID-19. Repertoires were generated with immunoSEQ multiplex PCR, while TCRdb's copy carries only in-frame clones and drops some. This repertoire shows fewer than 450,000 clones, more than 75% found once; its top ten account for roughly 6%. The sequenced material came from peripheral blood. These receptors were collected from a woman aged 45-59 years with COVID-19, enrolled during active disease.

The J gene is TRBJ2-2, the V gene TRBV6-2 or TRBV6-3; 9 bases fit TRBD2. Trimming cost V 5 bases and J 6 bases; bases outside gene matches: 7. The CDR3 sequence is 15 residues long. Germline CDR1 is MNHEY and CDR2 is SVGEGT. This CDR3 reads CASSLSGSAAGELFF. The DNA for the CDR3 is TGTGCCAGCAGTCTTAGCGGGAGCGCGGCCGGGGAGCTGTTTTTT.

The chain is built from TRBV23-1 and TRBJ2-1, with D possibly TRBD1 on 6 matching bases. TRBV23-1 is placed among ORFs of uncertain function. CDR3 length: 13 amino acids. Trimming took off 6 bases at V and 9 bases at J, with 15 bases between the two ends. CDR3 region: CASRRPGVREQFF. CDR3 sequence (DNA): TGCGCCAGCAGGAGACCAGGGGTCCGTGAGCAGTTCTTC.

The table lists this clone with a count of one. V and J are TRBV6-5 and TRBJ1-2; 8 nucleotides line up with TRBD1. The germline V gene has CDR1 MNHEY and CDR2 SVGAGI. The junction had 11 bases not matched to a gene; V was cut back by 5 bases and J by 9 bases. The CDR3 length is 14 residues. CDR3 coding DNA: TGTGCCAGCAGTCTGATAGACAGGGGATCGCGCTACACCTTC. This sequence encodes CASSLIDRGSRYTF.

This clone was seen only once. The chain is built from TRBV6-2 or TRBV6-3 and TRBJ1-1, with D maybe TRBD1 (5 bases). Germline loops: CDR1 MNHEY, CDR2 SVGEGT. This CDR3 region has 15 residues. Trimming cost V 2 bases and J 3 bases, with 13 bases left between them. The CDR3 loop reads CASSYGQGLYTEAFF. In nucleotides, the CDR3 is TGTGCCAGCAGTTACGGCCAGGGCCTTTACACTGAAGCTTTCTTT.

The rearrangement links TRBV7-2 to TRBJ2-3; D may be TRBD1 (5 bases). The CDR3 has 13 residues. Per germline, CDR1 SGHTA and CDR2 FQGNSA. V dropped 5 bases and J dropped 5 bases, with 11 bases sitting between them. CDR3 nucleotides: TGTGCCAGCAGCCTCTCTAGGGGAGATACGCAGTATTTT. It yields the protein CASSLSRGDTQYF.

The chain joins TRBV30 to TRBJ1-4; the D gene is possibly TRBD1 (5 bases). Germline lookup yields CDR1 GTSNPN and CDR2 SVGIG (reference sequence). With 1 base removed from V and 8 bases from J, the gap between germline ends came to 8 bases. The CDR3 loop spans 12 amino acids. CDR3 in amino acids: CAWSGRGEKLFF. The CDR3 region has the DNA TGTGCCTGGAGTGGGCGGGGGGAAAAACTGTTTTTT.

The chain combines TRBV7-2 with TRBJ2-2; D might be TRBD1 (7 bases). CDR1 is SGHTA, CDR2 FQGNSA, per germline. The CDR3 is made up of 17 amino acids. Trimming took off 1 base at V and 3 bases at J, with 15 bases between the two ends. CDR3 DNA: TGTGCCAGCAGCTTAGGACAGGGAAGGGGGGACACCGGGGAGCTGTTTTTT. This translates into CASSLGQGRGDTGELFF. The variable domain in full, with the rest retrieved from reference TRBV7-2 and TRBJ2-2, is GAGVSQSPSNKVTEKGKDVELRCDPISGHTALYWYRQSLGQGLEFLIYFQGNSAPDKSGLPSDRFSAERTGGSVSTLTIQRTQQEDSAVYLCASSLGQGRGDTGELFFGEGSRLTVL.

The genes are TRBV6-5 and TRBJ1-4, with a possible D match to TRBD1 (6 bases). V was clipped by 7 bases and J by 8 bases, with 20 bases between them. The CDR3 spans 15 residues. Germline V gene data show CDR1 as MNHEY and CDR2 as SVGAGI. The CDR3 DNA reads as TGTGCCAGCACCCGAACGTGGCAGGGGAACGAAAAACTGTTTTTT. Amino acid sequence: CASTRTWQGNEKLFF.

The chain carries TRBV18 and TRBJ1-6; 7 bases are a match to TRBD1. Losses at the gene ends were 6 bases for V and 5 bases for J; bases not matched to a gene: 13. CDR3 length equals 17 residues. The germline V gene has CDR1 KGHSH and CDR2 LQKENI. The DNA for the CDR3 is TGTGCCAGCTCCCGGGCCGGAAAAGGACAGGATAATTCACCCCTCCACTTT. Amino acids: CASSRAGKGQDNSPLHF.

The chain combines TRBV30 with TRBJ1-2, with 7 bases fitting TRBD1. CDR1 and CDR2 (germline): GTSNPN, SVGIG (reference sequence). The trim removed 3 bases at V and 8 bases at J, leaving 12 bases unmatched. The length of the CDR3 is 14 residues. The CDR3 sequence is CAWRVGTAANGYTF. As DNA, the CDR3 is TGTGCCTGGAGGGTTGGGACAGCCGCAAACGGCTACACCTTC.

The chain joins TRBV30 to TRBJ2-1; D is unclear. The CDR3 contains 14 residues. Trimming removed 4 bases from V and 0 bases from J, with 10 bases in between. Germline V gives CDR1 GTSNPN, CDR2 SVGIG (reference sequence). DNA of the CDR3: TGTGCCTGGAACCGTCGGAGCTCCTACAATGAGCAGTTCTTC. This encodes CAWNRRSSYNEQFF.

The CDR3 bases are TGCGCCAGCAGGGCGGGACTAGCGGGAACCTACGAGCAGTACTTC. This translates into CASRAGLAGTYEQYF. The V call is TRBV5-1, the J call TRBJ2-7; 13 positions agree with TRBD2. CDR1 and CDR2 (germline): SGHRS, YFSETQ. The CDR3 is made up of 15 amino acids. With 5 bases clipped from V and 2 bases from J, the junction kept 4 bases outside the gene matches.

CDR3: CASSQLSVHSQRSYEQYF. Written as DNA, the CDR3 is TGCGCCAGCAGCCAATTAAGTGTCCACAGCCAACGCTCCTACGAGCAGTACTTC. The V and J genes are TRBV4-1 and TRBJ2-7; D uncertain. Germline V gives CDR1 MGHRA, CDR2 YSYEKL. This CDR3 spans 18 amino acids. The V end was cut by 2 bases, the J end by 0 bases, with 20 bases between.

The chain links TRBV5-1 to TRBJ2-3; D is undetermined. The CDR3 consists of 12 residues. Germline V lookup: CDR1 SGHRS, CDR2 YFSETQ. With 4 bases removed from V and 5 bases from J, the gap between germline ends came to 8 bases. The chain's CDR3 is CASSRPGDTQYF. CDR3 sequence (DNA): TGCGCCAGCAGCCGGCCAGGAGATACGCAGTATTTT.

The rearrangement links TRBV25-1 to TRBJ2-6, with D maybe TRBD2 (6 bases). The CDR3 is 18 residues long. Germline values: CDR1 MGHDK, CDR2 SYGVNS. Trimming shortened V by 6 bases and J by 0 bases, and 18 bases separated the two germline ends. The CDR3: CASSRSRDGSSGANVLTF. CDR3 coding DNA: TGTGCCAGCAGCCGATCACGGGACGGGAGCTCTGGGGCCAACGTCCTGACTTTC.

This chain links TRBV7-9 with TRBJ2-7, with TRBD1 matching over 7 bases. The CDR3 loop spans 14 amino acids. Germline loops: CDR1 SEHNR, CDR2 FQNEAQ (reference sequence). V lost 5 bases, J lost 3 bases, and 7 bases stayed unmatched. CDR3 amino acids: CASSHRDSHYEQYF. For the CDR3, the DNA is TGTGCCAGCAGCCACCGGGACAGTCACTACGAGCAGTACTTC.

The count of this clone is one. The chain recombines TRBV6-4 with TRBJ2-1, with D uncertain. Trimming removed 3 bases at V and 9 bases at J, with 21 bases between. The CDR3 contains 16 residues. Germline CDR1 is MRHNA and CDR2 is SNTAGT. The CDR3: CASSEVGGATGGEQFF. CDR3 sequence (DNA): TGTGCCAGCAGTGAGGTCGGTGGCGCTACGGGTGGTGAGCAGTTCTTC.

This sequence joins TRBV7-9 and TRBJ2-2; 11 positions match TRBD2. Losses at the gene ends were 6 bases for V and 4 bases for J; bases not matched to a gene: 13. The length of the CDR3 is 18 residues. Germline assignment: CDR1 SEHNR and CDR2 FQNEAQ (reference sequence). The CDR3 sequence: CASRNTAPGLAATGELFF. DNA for the CDR3: TGTGCCAGCAGAAATACAGCCCCGGGACTAGCGGCCACCGGGGAGCTGTTTTTT.

The chain employs TRBV7-2 and TRBJ2-7; 11 bases match TRBD2. CDR3 length: 15 residues. CDR1 is SGHTA, CDR2 FQGNSA, per germline. V trimming: 5 bases; J trimming: 3 bases; junction bases outside the gene matches: 6. Written as DNA, the CDR3 is TGTGCCAGCAGCCCACGGACTAGCGGGCTCTACGAGCAGTACTTC. Translation: CASSPRTSGLYEQYF.

This clone has only one observation. The CDR3: CASSQLDRSTSSGANVLTF. The CDR3 nucleotides are TGCGCCAGCAGCCAACTCGACAGGTCTACCAGCTCTGGGGCCAACGTCCTGACTTTC. The chain carries TRBV4-1 and TRBJ2-6, with D perhaps matching TRBD1 (6 bases). CDR3 size: 19 residues. V lost 2 bases to trimming and J lost 0 bases, with 17 bases between them. Germline lookup yields CDR1 MGHRA and CDR2 YSYEKL.

This clone showed up just a few times. The V call is TRBV5-1, the J call TRBJ1-2; D is perhaps TRBD1 (6 bases). With 2 bases removed from V and 8 bases from J, the gap between germline ends came to 10 bases. The CDR3 totals 12 residues. Germline CDR1 is SGHRS and CDR2 is YFSETQ. This CDR3 is CASSLQGQGYTF. The CDR3 coding sequence is TGCGCCAGCAGCTTACAGGGACAAGGCTACACCTTC. Variable domain in full (rest from reference TRBV5-1 and TRBJ1-2): KAGVTQTPRYLIKTRGQQVTLSCSPISGHRSVSWYQQTPGQGLQFLFEYFSETQRNKGNFPGRFSGRQFSNSRSEMNVSTLELGDSALYLCASSLQGQGYTFGSGTRLTVV.

The chain carries TRBV20-1 and TRBJ1-1; D uncertain. Trimming shortened V by 5 bases and J by 1 base, and 5 bases separated the two germline ends. This CDR3 has 11 amino acids. CDR1 and CDR2 from the germline V gene are DFQATT and SNEGSKA (reference sequence). The DNA for the CDR3 is TGCAGTGCTGAGGGGAACACTGAAGCTTTCTTT. Translation gives CSAEGNTEAFF.

V and J are TRBV4-2 and TRBJ2-3, with 10 bases identical to TRBD2. The CDR3 is 17 residues long. Germline assignment: CDR1 LGHNA and CDR2 YNFKEQ. The V gene end was trimmed by 3 bases and the J gene end by 9 bases; junction bases not matched to a gene: 15. The CDR3 region has the DNA TGTGCCAGCAGCCATGGATCTAGCGGGAGTGTCGAGGAGACGCAGTATTTT. Protein product: CASSHGSSGSVEETQYF.

The gene calls are TRBV21-1 and TRBJ1-2; TRBD1, the table's D call, lacks a check against the DNA. TRBV21-1 is a pseudogene. The CDR3 covers 16 residues. This chain's CDR3 is CASSIFSGQENYGYTF. The DNA of the CDR3 is TGTGCCAGCAGCATTTTCTCGGGACAGGAGAACTATGGCTACACCTTC.

J is TRBJ1-5 and V is TRBV27; 7 bases align to TRBD1. This CDR3 comprises 17 residues. The junction had 19 bases not matched to a gene; V was cut back by 5 bases and J by 9 bases. Germline loops: CDR1 MNHEY, CDR2 SMNVEV (reference sequence). The CDR3 region is CASSPRGTARGYLPQHF. The CDR3, as DNA: TGTGCCAGCAGTCCAAGAGGGACAGCGAGGGGGTATTTGCCCCAGCATTTT.

The chain couples TRBV2 to TRBJ2-5; 9 nucleotides agree with TRBD1. In germline, CDR1 is SNHLY, CDR2 FYNNEI. V lost 5 bases, J lost 5 bases, and 9 bases stayed unmatched. The CDR3 runs 15 residues. The CDR3 region is CASSRDRAGRETQYF. The CDR3 DNA sequence: TGTGCCAGCAGTCGGGACAGGGCGGGTAGGGAGACCCAGTACTTC.

V gene TRBV11-1 combines with J gene TRBJ2-5; unclear D gene. Germline V lookup: CDR1 SGHAT, CDR2 FQDESV (reference sequence). This CDR3 has 13 amino acids. The germline V and J ends were trimmed by 7 bases and 4 bases, with 13 bases remaining between them. CDR3 amino acids: CASNPTGLETQYF. CDR3 DNA sequence: TGTGCCAGCAACCCAACGGGTCTAGAGACCCAGTACTTC. Based on the CDR3 plus reference TRBV11-1 and TRBJ2-5, the full variable domain is EAEVAQSPRYKITEKSQAVAFWCDPISGHATLYWYRQILGQGPELLVQFQDESVVDDSQLPKDRFSAERLKGVDSTLKIQPAELGDSAMYLCASNPTGLETQYFGPGTRLLVL.

This chain connects TRBV4-1 to TRBJ2-2; the D gene is possibly TRBD1 (5 bases). This CDR3 region has 14 residues. Trimming shortened V by 4 bases and J by 7 bases, and 13 bases separated the two germline ends. Germline loops: CDR1 MGHRA, CDR2 YSYEKL. CDR3 coding DNA: TGCGCCAGCAGCCCGTCAGGGCTGGTCGGGGAGCTGTTTTTT. It codes for CASSPSGLVGELFF.

The chain joins TRBV27 to TRBJ1-2; 8 bases match TRBD1. Germline V gives CDR1 MNHEY, CDR2 SMNVEV (reference sequence). The length of the CDR3 is 14 residues. V lost 2 bases and J lost 5; bases outside the gene matches: 4. The CDR3 DNA follows: TGTGCCAGCAGTTTAGCCAGGGGGCGGTATGGCTACACCTTC. Translated, it gives CASSLARGRYGYTF.

V and J are TRBV24-1 and TRBJ2-7; TRBD2 matches at 8 bases. Trimming took 4 bases from V and 5 from J; bases not matched to a gene: 6. Germline values: CDR1 KGHDR, CDR2 SFDVKD. This CDR3 contains 14 residues. This chain's CDR3 is CATSEPGTSHEQYF. In DNA, the CDR3 is TGTGCCACCAGTGAACCCGGGACTAGTCACGAGCAGTACTTC.